This T cell receptor beta chain was obtained from a study of siplizumab effects on memory and regulatory T cells. Study-wide results and limits: The apparent diversity of naive T cells exceeded that of memory cells, and naive T cells seemed to make a major contribution to the alloresponse. Siplizumab conditions gave an average of roughly 65% Treg-derived mappable alloreactive CD4+ clones, versus about 30% for controls. Proliferating siplizumab-culture Tregs lacked confirmation of suppressive function. Siplizumab led to significantly less abundant alloreactive sequences that could be traced back to unstimulated CD4+ memory cells.

V lost 1 base to trimming and J lost 2 bases, with 8 bases between them. CDR1 is LNHDA, CDR2 SQIVND, per germline (reference sequence). The CDR3 totals 14 residues. A word on this clone: The antigen remains unidentified.

The method was immunoSEQ multiplex PCR; TCRdb's version includes in-frame clones alone and lacks a portion of them. The sample contains around 78,000 clones, about 89% of which appear only once. Sample: CD8+ T cells sorted from blood. The TCR originated in a human donor in good health. V usage is TRBV19 and J usage is TRBJ2-5, with D maybe TRBD2 (6 bases). The CDR3 coding sequence is TGTGCCAGTAGTATAGGCCGGGGGCAAGAGACCCAGTACTTC. Protein product: CASSIGRGQETQYF.